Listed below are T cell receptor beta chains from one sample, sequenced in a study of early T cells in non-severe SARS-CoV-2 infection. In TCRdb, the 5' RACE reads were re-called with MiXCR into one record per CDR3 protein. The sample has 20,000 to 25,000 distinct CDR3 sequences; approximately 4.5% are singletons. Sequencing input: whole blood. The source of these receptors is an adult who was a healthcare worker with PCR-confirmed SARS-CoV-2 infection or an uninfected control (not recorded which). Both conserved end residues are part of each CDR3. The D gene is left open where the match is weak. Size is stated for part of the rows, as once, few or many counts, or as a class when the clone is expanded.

CDR3nt: TGTGCCAGCAGCTTATATCCCAGTAACACTGAAGCTTTCTTT
CDR3aa: CASSLYPSNTEAFF
v_gene: TRBV7-2
j_gene: TRBJ1-1
d_gene: NA
abundance: medium-sized

CDR3nt: TGTGCCAGCAGTGACGGGGGACAGGGGGCCGATGAGCAGTTCTTC
CDR3aa: CASSDGGQGADEQFF
v_gene: TRBV6-4
j_gene: TRBJ2-1
d_gene: TRBD1
abundance: many

CDR3nt: TGCGCCAGCAGCTGGACCGGGACAGGGAGTTTCACAGATACGCAGTATTTT
CDR3aa: CASSWTGTGSFTDTQYF
v_gene: TRBV5-1
j_gene: TRBJ2-3
d_gene: TRBD1
abundance: many

CDR3nt: TGCGCCAGCAGCTCACTGGGGGGGAATGAAGCTTTCTTT
CDR3aa: CASSSLGGNEAFF
v_gene: TRBV5-1
j_gene: TRBJ1-1
d_gene: NA
abundance: many

CDR3nt: TGCGCCAGCAGTGAGTCCGTACCCAGATACTTC
CDR3aa: CASSESVPRYF
v_gene: TRBV10-2
j_gene: TRBJ2-7
d_gene: NA
abundance: many

CDR3nt: TGTGCCAGCAGCTTATTTGAAAGGGGGCGACCCAGCTCCTACAATGAGCAGTTCTTC
CDR3aa: CASSLFERGRPSSYNEQFF
v_gene: TRBV7-9
j_gene: TRBJ2-1
d_gene: TRBD1
abundance: few

CDR3nt: TGTGCCAGCTCACCGGCGCCGAACACTGAAGCTTTCTTT
CDR3aa: CASSPAPNTEAFF
v_gene: TRBV18
j_gene: TRBJ1-1
d_gene: NA
abundance: NA

CDR3nt: TGTGCCAGCAGTTTGAGTATCGGAGACCTCTCGAGCAATTCACCCCTCCACTTT
CDR3aa: CASSLSIGDLSSNSPLHF
v_gene: TRBV12-3/TRBV12-4
j_gene: TRBJ1-6
d_gene: NA
abundance: many

CDR3nt: TGTGCCAGCAGCAAACAGGGAGGAGAGACCCAGTACTTC
CDR3aa: CASSKQGGETQYF
v_gene: TRBV5-4
j_gene: TRBJ2-5
d_gene: NA
abundance: many

CDR3nt: TGTGCCAGCAGCTTCAGGGCAGCAACTAATGAAAAACTGTTTTTT
CDR3aa: CASSFRAATNEKLFF
v_gene: TRBV5-5
j_gene: TRBJ1-4
d_gene: NA
abundance: many

CDR3nt: TGTGCCAGCAGCCTACTTGACTCAAATGAGCAGTTCTTC
CDR3aa: CASSLLDSNEQFF
v_gene: TRBV6-5
j_gene: TRBJ2-1
d_gene: NA
abundance: few

CDR3nt: TGCAGTGCTAGTCCTAGCGGTACGAACACCGGGGAGCTGTTTTTT
CDR3aa: CSASPSGTNTGELFF
v_gene: TRBV20-1
j_gene: TRBJ2-2
d_gene: TRBD2
abundance: many

CDR3nt: TGTGCCAGCAGCTTACTAGGGACCACAGATACGCAGTATTTT
CDR3aa: CASSLLGTTDTQYF
v_gene: TRBV7-2
j_gene: TRBJ2-3
d_gene: NA
abundance: many

CDR3nt: TGCAGTGCTAGGAGGACAGGCACCACGGGGAGCAATCAGCCCCAGCATTTT
CDR3aa: CSARRTGTTGSNQPQHF
v_gene: TRBV20-1
j_gene: TRBJ1-5
d_gene: TRBD1
abundance: many

CDR3nt: TGTGCCAGCTCATCAACCGGGGACGAGCAGTACTTC
CDR3aa: CASSSTGDEQYF
v_gene: TRBV18
j_gene: TRBJ2-7
d_gene: NA
abundance: many

CDR3nt: TGTGCCAGCAGACGACAGGGGGCGGATACGCAGTATTTT
CDR3aa: CASRRQGADTQYF
v_gene: TRBV28
j_gene: TRBJ2-3
d_gene: TRBD1
abundance: few

CDR3nt: TGTGCCAGCAGTGGTCACGCCGGGACAGCAAGCTTC
CDR3aa: CASSGHAGTASF
v_gene: TRBV25-1
j_gene: TRBJ2-7
d_gene: TRBD1
abundance: few

CDR3nt: TGTGCCAGCAGTTACTGGCAGGGTCCTACGAACACCGGGGAGCTGTTTTTT
CDR3aa: CASSYWQGPTNTGELFF
v_gene: TRBV6-2/TRBV6-3
j_gene: TRBJ2-2
d_gene: NA
abundance: NA

CDR3nt: TGCGCCAGCAGCTTGATGGATGGGCGGGGGGAAGCTTTCTTT
CDR3aa: CASSLMDGRGEAFF
v_gene: TRBV5-1
j_gene: TRBJ1-1
d_gene: NA
abundance: few

CDR3nt: TGTGCCAGCAGTTCCCAGCGGGGCACAGATACGCAGTATTTT
CDR3aa: CASSSQRGTDTQYF
v_gene: TRBV28
j_gene: TRBJ2-3
d_gene: NA
abundance: many

CDR3nt: TGTGCCAGCCGACCCCAGGCTGGGGAAAAACTGTTTTTT
CDR3aa: CASRPQAGEKLFF
v_gene: TRBV6-1
j_gene: TRBJ1-4
d_gene: NA
abundance: many

CDR3nt: TGTGCCAGCAGAGTAGACAGGGGTCTCACCGGGGAGCTGTTTTTT
CDR3aa: CASRVDRGLTGELFF
v_gene: TRBV12-3/TRBV12-4
j_gene: TRBJ2-2
d_gene: TRBD1
abundance: many

CDR3nt: TGTGCCAGCTCACCAAGGGGGATTCATGAAAAACTGTTTTTT
CDR3aa: CASSPRGIHEKLFF
v_gene: TRBV18
j_gene: TRBJ1-4
d_gene: NA
abundance: NA

CDR3nt: TGTGCCAGCTCACGACAGGGTAGCTACACCTTC
CDR3aa: CASSRQGSYTF
v_gene: TRBV18
j_gene: TRBJ1-2
d_gene: TRBD1
abundance: many

CDR3nt: TGTGCCACCAGCAGAGGGGGGGCGGAAAATCAGCCCCAGCATTTT
CDR3aa: CATSRGGAENQPQHF
v_gene: TRBV15
j_gene: TRBJ1-5
d_gene: NA
abundance: many

CDR3nt: TGTGCCAGCAGTGACCCAGGGGATGAAAAACTGTTTTTT
CDR3aa: CASSDPGDEKLFF
v_gene: TRBV25-1
j_gene: TRBJ1-4
d_gene: NA
abundance: NA

CDR3nt: TGTGCCAGCAGCTTAGGAGGGGAAAATACTGAAGCTTTCTTT
CDR3aa: CASSLGGENTEAFF
v_gene: TRBV7-9
j_gene: TRBJ1-1
d_gene: NA
abundance: many

CDR3nt: TGTGCCAGCAGCTTATTGCGGACAGGAGGGGGTACGCAGTATTTT
CDR3aa: CASSLLRTGGGTQYF
v_gene: TRBV7-2
j_gene: TRBJ2-3
d_gene: NA
abundance: few

CDR3nt: TGTGCCACCAGTGGAGGAGTGATCGATAGCACAGATACGCAGTATTTT
CDR3aa: CATSGGVIDSTDTQYF
v_gene: TRBV24-1
j_gene: TRBJ2-3
d_gene: NA
abundance: few

CDR3nt: TGTGCCAGCAGCCGCCTCCGCTACGAGCAGTACTTC
CDR3aa: CASSRLRYEQYF
v_gene: TRBV7-2
j_gene: TRBJ2-7
d_gene: NA
abundance: NA

CDR3nt: TGTGCCAGCAGCTTAGAAGGGTTCTTGAACACTGAAGCTTTCTTT
CDR3aa: CASSLEGFLNTEAFF
v_gene: TRBV7-6
j_gene: TRBJ1-1
d_gene: NA
abundance: few

CDR3nt: TGTGCCAGTAGTATTGTAGCGGGTCCTCACAATGAGCAGTTCTTC
CDR3aa: CASSIVAGPHNEQFF
v_gene: TRBV19
j_gene: TRBJ2-1
d_gene: TRBD2
abundance: many

CDR3nt: TGCGCCAGCGGCATCCCAGGGGGCAGGGAAACGCAAGAGACCCAGTACTTC
CDR3aa: CASGIPGGRETQETQYF
v_gene: TRBV10-1
j_gene: TRBJ2-5
d_gene: TRBD1
abundance: many

CDR3nt: TGTGCCAGCAGTTACAACGGGGCCCCAGATACGCAGTATTTT
CDR3aa: CASSYNGAPDTQYF
v_gene: TRBV6-5
j_gene: TRBJ2-3
d_gene: NA
abundance: NA

CDR3nt: TGTGCCAGCGCCGCGGGACTAGCGGTAACAGATACGCAGTATTTT
CDR3aa: CASAAGLAVTDTQYF
v_gene: TRBV7-9
j_gene: TRBJ2-3
d_gene: TRBD2
abundance: many

CDR3nt: TGTGCCAGCAGCAGCTGGGGGGGGGAGTGGTTTTCCACAGATACGCAGTATTTT
CDR3aa: CASSSWGGEWFSTDTQYF
v_gene: TRBV12-3/TRBV12-4
j_gene: TRBJ2-3
d_gene: TRBD2
abundance: many

CDR3nt: TGTGCCTGCGTCGACGGGGGGGCCCCTAGCACAGATACGCAGTATTTT
CDR3aa: CACVDGGAPSTDTQYF
v_gene: TRBV30
j_gene: TRBJ2-3
d_gene: TRBD2
abundance: NA

CDR3nt: TGTGCCAGCAGTTTTAGGATGGGGAATGAGCAGTTCTTC
CDR3aa: CASSFRMGNEQFF
v_gene: TRBV12-3/TRBV12-4
j_gene: TRBJ2-1
d_gene: NA
abundance: many

CDR3nt: TGTGCCAGCAGTTTGGGGCATAGGAATGGCATTCAGTACTTC
CDR3aa: CASSLGHRNGIQYF
v_gene: TRBV12-3/TRBV12-4
j_gene: TRBJ2-4
d_gene: NA
abundance: many

CDR3nt: TGTGCCATCAGTGATTGGGACAGGGGGCGCGAAGTGCCCTTTGGAGCTTTCTTT
CDR3aa: CAISDWDRGREVPFGAFF
v_gene: TRBV10-3
j_gene: TRBJ1-1
d_gene: TRBD1
abundance: many

CDR3nt: TGCAGCGCTGGACAGGCGGTAGGCGAAAAACTGTTTTTT
CDR3aa: CSAGQAVGEKLFF
v_gene: TRBV29-1
j_gene: TRBJ1-4
d_gene: TRBD1
abundance: many